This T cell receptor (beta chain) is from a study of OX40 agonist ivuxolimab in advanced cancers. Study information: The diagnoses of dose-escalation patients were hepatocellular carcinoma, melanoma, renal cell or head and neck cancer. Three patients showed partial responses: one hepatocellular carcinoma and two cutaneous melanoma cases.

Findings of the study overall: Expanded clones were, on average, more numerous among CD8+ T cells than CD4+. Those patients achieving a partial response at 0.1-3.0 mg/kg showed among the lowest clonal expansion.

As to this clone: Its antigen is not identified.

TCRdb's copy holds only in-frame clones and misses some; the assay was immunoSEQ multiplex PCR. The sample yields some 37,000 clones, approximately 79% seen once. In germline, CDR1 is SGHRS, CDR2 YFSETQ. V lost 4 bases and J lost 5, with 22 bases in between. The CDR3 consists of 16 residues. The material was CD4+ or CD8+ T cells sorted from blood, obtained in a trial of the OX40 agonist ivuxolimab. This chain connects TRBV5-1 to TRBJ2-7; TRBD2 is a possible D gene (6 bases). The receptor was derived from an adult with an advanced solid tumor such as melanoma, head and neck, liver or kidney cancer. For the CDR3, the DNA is TGCGCCAGCAGCCGTCTACCCGCGGCGGGGCTGAACGAGCAGTACTTC. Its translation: CASSRLPAAGLNEQYF.